The 20 T cell receptor beta chains reported below all come from one sample, sequenced in a study of regulatory T cells in long-lasting Graves disease. The authors built TCR beta libraries using iRepertoire HTBI primers and Arm-PCR of CDR3 regions. TCRdb re-derived calls from the multiplex PCR reads in MiXCR, one entry per CDR3 protein. Altogether around 420,000 distinct CDR3 sequences are present, about 15% being singletons, with the ten largest covering over 7.5%. Sample time point: newly diagnosed GD, antithyroid drugs for less than 3 months. With RNA extracted from PBMCs as input, the TCR library was made. The data were also submitted as part of a second study, on T cells in Graves' hyperthyroidism and ophthalmopathy.

Sequenced here: peripheral blood mononuclear cells (PBMCs), sampled at new diagnosis, from a patient treated with antithyroid drugs. These receptors originate from a woman in her thirties or forties with Graves disease.

The sample holds many counts of this clonotype. V gene TRBV10-3 combines with J gene TRBJ1-1; perhaps TRBD1 as D (5 bases). CDR3 length: 13 amino acids. V lost 6 bases and J 2 bases, leaving 10 bases between the germline ends. Germline V lookup: CDR1 ENHRY, CDR2 SYGVKD. The CDR3 spells CAIRGLTNTEAFF. Written as DNA, the CDR3 is TGTGCCATCAGGGGGCTTACTAACACTGAAGCTTTCTTT.

This clonotype was counted at least ten times. This chain uses TRBV7-6 with TRBJ2-7; 10 positions agree with TRBD2. Looked up from germline, CDR1 is SGHVS and CDR2 is FNYEAQ. The CDR3 length is 15 residues. V was clipped by 5 bases and J by 6 bases; unmatched bases: 10. This CDR3 is CASSPPAGGPREQYF. As DNA, the CDR3 is TGTGCCAGCAGCCCCCCAGCGGGAGGGCCGCGCGAGCAGTACTTC. Using reference TRBV7-6 and TRBJ2-7 for the parts outside the CDR3, the full variable domain is GAGVSQSPRYKVTKRGQDVALRCDPISGHVSLYWYRQALGQGPEFLTYFNYEAQQDKSGLPNDRFSAERPEGSISTLTIQRTEQRDSAMYRCASSPPAGGPREQYFGPGTRLTVT.

This clonotype was found many times. The rearrangement uses TRBV12-3 or TRBV12-4 and TRBJ2-1; the match to TRBD2 covers 8 bases. The ends lost 5 bases at V and 6 bases at J; junction bases unmatched: 9. The CDR3 covers 15 residues. CDR3 nucleotides: TGTGCCAGCAGTCCCGAGGGAGCGGGAGCCAATGAGCAGTTCTTC. Its protein is CASSPEGAGANEQFF.

About this clonotype: A much larger clonotype is one base distant, so this may be a read error. This rearrangement joins TRBV20-1 to TRBJ1-4, with TRBD1 matching 7 bases. J lost 1 base, V lost 6 bases, and 14 bases had no gene match. This CDR3 contains 17 residues. Germline values: CDR1 DFQATT, CDR2 SNEGSKA (reference sequence). CDR3 nucleotides: TGCAGTGCCAACGCCTTTGGGACAGAGGGAACTAATGAAAAACTGTTTTTT. Translated: CSANAFGTEGTNEKLFF.

The table lists this clonotype with many counts. V gene TRBV11-2 combines with J gene TRBJ2-1; 10 nucleotides align to TRBD2. The V gene's germline CDR1 is SGHAT and CDR2 FQNNGV. CDR3 length: 18 amino acids. J lost 1 base, V lost 6 bases, and 12 bases had no gene match. CDR3: CASRSWLAGVRSYNEQFF. The CDR3, as DNA: TGTGCCAGCAGGTCGTGGCTAGCGGGAGTCCGGTCCTACAATGAGCAGTTCTTC.

Ten or more counts support this clonotype. The V and J genes are TRBV9 and TRBJ2-2, with 7 bases aligning to TRBD1. CDR3 length: 14 residues. Trimming took 2 bases from V and 5 from J; bases not matched to a gene: 3. Germline V gives CDR1 SGDLS, CDR2 YYNGEE. In nucleotides, the CDR3 is TGTGCCAGCAGCGTGACAGGGTTTACCGGGGAGCTGTTTTTT. Protein product: CASSVTGFTGELFF.

This clonotype was observed at least ten times. The chain recombines TRBV18 with TRBJ2-5; D remains unclear. The CDR3 runs to 11 residues. Germline CDR1 reads KGHSH; CDR2 reads LQKENI. Trimming stripped 7 bases from V and 0 bases from J, with 3 bases between. The CDR3 coding sequence is TGTGCCAGCTTATACCAAGAGACCCAGTACTTC. Protein: CASLYQETQYF.

In its sample, this clonotype was seen many times. The chain couples TRBV7-9 to TRBJ2-6, with D maybe TRBD1 (5 bases). Deletions cut 4 bases from V and 0 bases from J, with 10 bases between. Germline V gene sequence: CDR1 SEHNR, CDR2 FQNEAQ (reference sequence). The CDR3 covers 16 residues. This CDR3 is CASSSTGYSGANVLTF. CDR3 coding DNA: TGTGCCAGCAGCTCCACAGGTTACTCTGGGGCCAACGTCCTGACTTTC.

This clonotype was counted ten times or more. The chain employs TRBV12-3 or TRBV12-4 and TRBJ2-1, with TRBD2 identical over 12 bases. Germline trimming cut 6 bases from V and 7 bases from J; bases unmatched to any gene: 7. This CDR3 region has 15 residues. Here the CDR3 reads CASSLTSGSWNEQFF. The CDR3 nucleotides read TGTGCCAGCAGCCTGACTAGCGGGAGTTGGAATGAGCAGTTCTTC.

This clonotype has a count of ten or more. The rearrangement uses TRBV18 and TRBJ2-1; 13 positions match TRBD2. Per germline, CDR1 KGHSH and CDR2 LQKENI. The CDR3 runs 15 residues. J was trimmed by 7 bases and V by 4 bases; bases with no gene match: 4. The CDR3 region has the DNA TGTGCCAGCTCACGAGGACTAGCGGGAGAAAATGAGCAGTTCTTC. Translation gives CASSRGLAGENEQFF.

This chain uses TRBV29-1 with TRBJ1-2, with a possible D match to TRBD1 (6 bases). V was clipped by 7 bases and J by 3 bases, with 21 bases between them. The CDR3 covers 15 residues. Germline CDR1 reads SQVTM; CDR2 reads ANQGSEA. CDR3 residues: CSAERGEGWHYGYTF. CDR3 nucleotides: TGCAGCGCTGAGAGGGGGGAAGGTTGGCACTATGGCTACACCTTC.

This clonotype was found many times. V usage is TRBV5-5 and J usage is TRBJ2-7; 8 bases agree with TRBD1. The CDR3 contains 15 residues. The J segment lost 2 bases and the V segment lost 3 bases, leaving 7 bases of the junction unmatched. CDR1 and CDR2 from the germline V gene are SGHKS and YYEKEE (reference sequence). The DNA for the CDR3 is TGTGCCAGCAGCTCCATGGACAGGGCCACCTACGAGCAGTACTTC. This translates into CASSSMDRATYEQYF.

The table lists this clonotype with many counts. This rearrangement joins TRBV12-3 or TRBV12-4 to TRBJ1-5, with D possibly being TRBD1 (6 bases). CDR3 length equals 16 residues. Trimming removed 3 bases at V and 3 bases at J, with 15 bases between. This CDR3 reads CASSFTGSRSNQPQHF. The CDR3 DNA follows: TGTGCCAGCAGTTTTACAGGGTCTCGATCCAATCAGCCCCAGCATTTT.

The chain employs TRBV10-2 and TRBJ2-2, with 9 bases that match TRBD2. Germline values: CDR1 WSHSY, CDR2 SAAADI. J was trimmed by 5 bases and V by 3 bases; bases with no gene match: 7. The CDR3 is 16 amino acids. For the CDR3, the DNA is TGCGCCAGCAGTGAACGGGCTAGCGGGACGACCGGGGAGCTGTTTTTT. This encodes CASSERASGTTGELFF.

At least ten counts were recorded for this clonotype. This chain uses TRBV24-1 with TRBJ1-2; TRBD1 matches 9 bases. V shed 9 bases, J shed 8 bases, and the junction held 9 bases outside the gene matches. Per the germline V gene, CDR1 is KGHDR and CDR2 is SFDVKD. The CDR3 has 13 residues. This CDR3 reads CATSPGTGTGYTF. In DNA form, the CDR3 reads TGTGCCACCTCCCCCGGGACAGGGACCGGCTACACCTTC.

This clonotype was observed at least ten times. The chain links TRBV12-5 to TRBJ1-1; D not resolved. Trimming pared 4 bases from V and 5 bases from J, leaving 14 bases between. Germline V gene data show CDR1 as LGHNT and CDR2 as FRNRAP. The CDR3 has 14 residues. The CDR3 DNA reads TGTGCTAGTGGTTCGGTTCCCCCGGGGACTGAAGCTTTCTTT. It yields the protein CASGSVPPGTEAFF. Looking up the rest from reference TRBV12-5 and TRBJ1-1 gives the full variable domain: DARVTQTPRHKVTEMGQEVTMRCQPILGHNTVFWYRQTMMQGLELLAYFRNRAPLDDSGMPKDRFSAEMPDATLATLKIQPSEPRDSAVYFCASGSVPPGTEAFFGQGTRLTVV.

The genes are TRBV12-3 or TRBV12-4 and TRBJ1-1; possibly TRBD1 for D (5 bases). CDR3 length equals 12 residues. V was trimmed by 3 bases and J by 8 bases, leaving 10 bases between them. The CDR3 protein is CASSFGGAEAFF. As DNA, the CDR3 is TGTGCCAGCAGTTTTGGTGGGGCGGAAGCTTTCTTT.

Many counts were recorded for this clonotype. The chain employs TRBV9 and TRBJ2-3; 8 bases match TRBD2. V lost 2 bases and J lost 3; bases outside the gene matches: 5. CDR1 and CDR2 (germline): SGDLS, YYNGEE. The CDR3 loop spans 15 amino acids. CDR3 DNA: TGTGCCAGCAGCGTCGACGGACTAGCAACAGATACGCAGTATTTT. Amino acids: CASSVDGLATDTQYF.

This clonotype was observed many times. The CDR3 DNA reads as TGTGCCAGCAGCGTCGAGGCTAATTCACCCCTCCACTTT. Protein sequence: CASSVEANSPLHF. This chain links TRBV9 with TRBJ1-6; no reliable D call. The CDR3 is 13 amino acids. Per the germline V gene, CDR1 is SGDLS and CDR2 is YYNGEE. Trimming pared 2 bases from V and 6 bases from J, leaving 6 bases between. Full variable domain (outside the CDR3, taken from reference TRBV9 and TRBJ1-6): DSGVTQTPKHLITATGQRVTLRCSPRSGDLSVYWYQQSLDQGLQFLIQYYNGEERAKGNILERFSAQQFPDLHSELNLSSLELGDSALYFCASSVEANSPLHFGNGTRLTVT.

The chain uses TRBV20-1 and TRBJ2-7, with no clear D. This CDR3 is built from 14 residues. The germline V gene encodes CDR1 DFQATT and CDR2 SNEGSKA (reference sequence). Trimming took off 0 bases at V and 3 bases at J, with 12 bases between the two ends. CDR3 sequence reads: CSARDVRHSYEQYF. CDR3 in DNA: TGCAGTGCTAGAGATGTGCGACACAGCTACGAGCAGTACTTC.